What follows describes a single T cell receptor beta chain. Its antigen is still unknown. This sample stems from a study of Ad26.COV2.S vaccination and SARS-CoV-2 variants. Study-wide results and limits: The placebo group had lower spike-specific TCR breadth than the vaccine recipients did.

The CDR3 covers 14 residues. Germline trimming cut 10 bases from V and 4 bases from J; bases unmatched to any gene: 8. Germline loops: CDR1 MNHEY, CDR2 SVGAGI. The treatment here: about 20 received Ad26.COV2.S at low or high dose, single or two shots; roughly 5 received placebo; per-sample allocation not given. Day 63 after the first vaccine or placebo injection was the time point for sampling. An Ad26 vector expressing Wuhan-strain SARS-CoV-2 spike served as the vaccine. The protocol was immunoSEQ multiplex PCR, while the TCRdb copy is restricted to in-frame clones and leaves out a portion. The table has roughly 410,000 clones, under 90% seen once; the top ten hold nearly 7.5%.

J is TRBJ1-3 and V is TRBV6-5; 9 bases line up with TRBD1. This specimen was peripheral blood, taken in a trial of Ad26.COV2.S vaccine versus placebo. The receptor's source is a person between 18 and 65 years old who received the Ad26.COV2.S COVID-19 vaccine or a placebo. CDR3 protein: CATETGGSGNTIYF. The DNA of the CDR3 is TGTGCCACCGAAACAGGGGGCTCCGGAAACACCATATATTTT.